Shown below are 27 T cell receptor beta chains from a single sample sequenced in a study of graft-versus-host responses after intestinal transplantation. Their antigens remain unidentified. The protocol was immunoSEQ multiplex PCR, while the TCRdb copy is restricted to in-frame clones and leaves out a portion. This sample yields over 100,000 clones, of which 80% to 95% are seen a single time; 0.095% to 0.15% belongs to the top ten. The sample here was unstimulated CD4+ T cells sorted from spleen or lymph node cells, taken before intestinal transplant. The source of these receptors is a human donor who received an intestinal transplant.

The chain recombines TRBV6-1 with TRBJ2-3; 7 positions agree with TRBD1. Trimming took 7 bases from V and 3 from J; bases not matched to a gene: 4. CDR1 is MNHNS and CDR2 is SASEGT in the germline V gene. CDR3 length equals 13 residues. The CDR3 DNA reads as TGTGCCAGCAACCCGACAGGGACAGATACGCAGTATTTT. It is translated as CASNPTGTDTQYF.

The CDR3 loop is CASAFLGQSYEQYF. The CDR3 nucleotides are TGTGCCAGCGCCTTCCTGGGGCAGTCCTACGAGCAGTACTTC. The chain couples TRBV27 to TRBJ2-7; the D gene is possibly TRBD1 (5 bases). The V end was cut by 8 bases, the J end by 1 base, with 15 bases between. The germline gives CDR1 MNHEY, CDR2 SMNVEV (reference sequence). The CDR3 spans 14 residues.

The V gene is TRBV20-1, the J gene TRBJ1-2, with TRBD1 as a possible D gene (5 bases). Trimming removed 6 bases from V and 5 bases from J, with 10 bases in between. This CDR3 spans 11 amino acids. The germline gives CDR1 DFQATT, CDR2 SNEGSKA (reference sequence). CDR3 bases: TGCAGTGCCCGGGGCCCTTATGGCTACACCTTC. It specifies CSARGPYGYTF.

The chain couples TRBV11-2 to TRBJ1-2; D is ambiguous. CDR1 is SGHAT, CDR2 FQNNGV, per germline. The CDR3 is 13 residues long. The ends were cut back, 11 bases at V and 4 bases at J, with 17 bases in the middle. The CDR3 DNA sequence: TGTGCCTCTTCCAGAGGGCGTGTCTATGGCTACACCTTC. This sequence encodes CASSRGRVYGYTF.

The rearrangement uses TRBV2 and TRBJ2-1; the D gene is possibly TRBD1 (5 bases). The CDR3 consists of 13 residues. Germline V CDR1 and CDR2: SNHLY, FYNNEI. Trimming removed 4 bases from V and 6 bases from J, with 10 bases in between. As DNA, the CDR3 is TGTGCCAGCAGTGTACAGGTACCCAATGAGCAGTTCTTC. It codes for CASSVQVPNEQFF.

The chain carries TRBV5-6 and TRBJ2-7; D might be TRBD2 (5 bases). Germline CDR1 and CDR2: SGHDT and YYEEEE. Trimming pared 0 bases from V and 9 bases from J, leaving 16 bases between. This CDR3 has 14 amino acids. CDR3 DNA: TGTGCCAGCAGCTTGGCCGGGGTTGAAACCGCGCAGTACTTC. It codes for CASSLAGVETAQYF.

This clone was detected a few times. The chain employs TRBV7-9 and TRBJ2-1; D ambiguous. This CDR3 comprises 13 residues. In germline, CDR1 is SEHNR, CDR2 FQNEAQ (reference sequence). V dropped 3 bases and J dropped 4 bases, with 7 bases sitting between them. CDR3 DNA: TGTGCCAGCAGCTTGTCCCCTTACAATGAGCAGTTCTTC. It codes for CASSLSPYNEQFF.

The chain couples TRBV23-1 to TRBJ1-3, with a tentative D call TRBD1 (6 bases). TRBV23-1 is classed as an ORF, of uncertain function. Trimming shortened V by 6 bases and J by 0 bases, and 21 bases separated the two germline ends. The CDR3 runs 18 residues. Here the CDR3 reads CASSQRDTPFSSGNTIYF. The CDR3 DNA follows: TGCGCCAGCAGCCAGAGGGACACCCCTTTTAGCTCTGGAAACACCATATATTTT.

The rearrangement joins TRBV9 to TRBJ1-5; no reliable D call. Trimming removed 3 bases from V and 2 bases from J, with 12 bases in between. The CDR3 is made up of 15 amino acids. Germline V gene lookup returns CDR1 SGDLS and CDR2 YYNGEE. Here the CDR3 reads CASSAQSGGNQPQHF. CDR3 DNA sequence: TGTGCCAGCAGCGCACAATCCGGGGGCAATCAGCCCCAGCATTTT.

This clone occurred once. This sequence joins TRBV11-3 and TRBJ2-7; D gene unclear. Germline lookup yields CDR1 SGHNT and CDR2 YENEEA. Between the trimmed V and J ends, which lost 5 bases and 5 bases, there was a span of 10 bases. The CDR3 consists of 12 residues. For the CDR3, the DNA is TGTGCCAGCAGCCGCCAATGGGACGAGCAGTACTTC. This gives the protein CASSRQWDEQYF.

The V call is TRBV19, the J call TRBJ2-5; D may match TRBD1 or TRBD2 (5 bases each). Per germline, CDR1 LNHDA and CDR2 SQIVND (reference sequence). This CDR3 spans 17 amino acids. V was cut by 5 bases and J by 4 bases, with 23 bases left in between. Here the CDR3 DNA reads TGTGCCAGTAGTCCGGGGCTCGGTATAGAGGGGAGAGAGACCCAGTACTTC. As protein: CASSPGLGIEGRETQYF.

The chain uses TRBV6-5 and TRBJ2-3; 10 bases map to TRBD2. Germline assignment: CDR1 MNHEY and CDR2 SVGAGI. Germline trimming cut 2 bases from V and 3 bases from J; bases unmatched to any gene: 5. This CDR3 comprises 16 residues. CDR3 loop: CASSYKTSGLTDTQYF. In DNA form, the CDR3 reads TGTGCCAGCAGTTACAAGACTAGCGGGCTGACAGATACGCAGTATTTT.

The gene calls are TRBV6-1 and TRBJ2-5, with D unclear. Trimming took off 7 bases at V and 2 bases at J, with 5 bases between the two ends. CDR1 is MNHNS, CDR2 SASEGT, per germline. This CDR3 has 11 amino acids. This CDR3 reads CASTRQETQYF. The CDR3 DNA follows: TGTGCCAGCACTAGGCAAGAGACCCAGTACTTC.

This clone is a singleton in its sample. CDR3 sequence (DNA): TGTGCCAGCAGTGAAGCGCGACTGAGCCAGCCCCAGCATTTT. Its translation is CASSEARLSQPQHF. This sequence joins TRBV2 and TRBJ1-5; D remains ambiguous. V was pared by 0 bases and J by 7 bases, with 10 bases between. CDR3 length: 14 residues. The germline CDR1 and CDR2 sequences are SNHLY and FYNNEI.

The genes are TRBV30 and TRBJ1-5; TRBD1 matches at 10 bases. This CDR3 comprises 18 residues. From germline, CDR1 is GTSNPN and CDR2 SVGIG (reference sequence). V shed 3 bases and J 0 bases; nucleotides not matched to a gene: 11. The CDR3 is CAWSGDRGSKYSNQPQHF. In DNA, the CDR3 is TGTGCCTGGAGCGGGGACAGGGGATCGAAGTATAGCAATCAGCCCCAGCATTTT.

The V gene is TRBV29-1, the J gene TRBJ2-5; D is tentatively TRBD1 or TRBD2 (6 bases each). The CDR3 loop spans 13 amino acids. V shed 7 bases and J shed 5 bases, with 17 bases lying between them. Germline V gene sequence: CDR1 SQVTM, CDR2 ANQGSEA. The CDR3 DNA is TGCAGCGCCAGGTCGGGGGCGAGGGAGACCCAGTACTTC. This codes for CSARSGARETQYF.

V is TRBV18 and J is TRBJ1-1; a possible D gene is TRBD1 (5 bases). Germline loops: CDR1 KGHSH, CDR2 LQKENI. CDR3 length: 15 amino acids. V lost 5 bases, J lost 1 base, and 14 bases lay in between. CDR3 amino acids: CASSKGDGWNTEAFF. CDR3 DNA: TGTGCCAGCTCAAAAGGGGACGGATGGAACACTGAAGCTTTCTTT.

J is TRBJ2-7 and V is TRBV27; D might be TRBD2 (5 bases). The germline gives CDR1 MNHEY, CDR2 SMNVEV (reference sequence). The CDR3 has 17 amino acids. V was shortened by 1 base and J by 0 bases, with 16 bases between the two germline ends. Written as DNA, the CDR3 is TGTGCCAGCAGTTTATTAGGTAGTGCGGGTGTCTCCTACGAGCAGTACTTC. Its protein is CASSLLGSAGVSYEQYF.

The chain combines TRBV2 with TRBJ2-7; TRBD2 matches at 15 bases. The length of the CDR3 is 18 residues. The V gene's germline CDR1 is SNHLY and CDR2 FYNNEI. V trimming: 7 bases; J trimming: 3 bases; junction bases outside the gene matches: 13. Here the CDR3 reads CASTAGTSGRFSYYEQYF. The CDR3 DNA reads as TGTGCCAGCACCGCCGGGACTAGCGGGAGGTTCTCCTACTACGAGCAGTACTTC.

The chain recombines TRBV11-2 with TRBJ2-5; the match to TRBD1 covers 9 bases. CDR3 length equals 14 residues. With V trimmed by 2 bases and J by 7 bases, 5 bases remained unmatched. Germline assignment: CDR1 SGHAT and CDR2 FQNNGV. This CDR3 reads CASSLSRQGGTQYF. The CDR3 region has the DNA TGTGCCAGCAGCTTAAGTAGACAGGGGGGGACCCAGTACTTC.

This chain joins TRBV10-1 and TRBJ2-5; 7 nucleotides match TRBD2. The germline gives CDR1 WNHNN, CDR2 SYGVQD (reference sequence). The CDR3 is made up of 16 amino acids. V shed 11 bases, J shed 2 bases, and the junction held 17 bases outside the gene matches. The CDR3, as DNA: TGCGCCTTACCCCCCGCGGGAGTTGACCTTCAAGAGACCCAGTACTTC. This sequence encodes CALPPAGVDLQETQYF.

This chain connects TRBV10-3 to TRBJ1-3, with D unclear. This CDR3 region has 12 residues. V was cut by 5 bases and J by 3 bases, with 5 bases left in between. Per germline, CDR1 ENHRY and CDR2 SYGVKD. The CDR3 sequence is CAISPYGNTIYF. The CDR3 DNA reads TGTGCCATCAGTCCGTATGGAAACACCATATATTTT.

V gene TRBV7-9 combines with J gene TRBJ2-5; TRBD1 matches 9 bases. This CDR3 comprises 15 residues. In germline, CDR1 is SEHNR, CDR2 FQNEAQ (reference sequence). V trimming: 5 bases; J trimming: 3 bases; junction bases outside the gene matches: 7. In nucleotides, the CDR3 is TGTGCCAGCAGCCGGCGACAGGGGGGGGAAGAGACCCAGTACTTC. This encodes CASSRRQGGEETQYF.

This chain uses TRBV19 with TRBJ1-1; TRBD1 matches 7 bases. Germline lookup yields CDR1 LNHDA and CDR2 SQIVND (reference sequence). V was clipped by 6 bases and J by 1 base; unmatched bases: 5. The CDR3 spans 14 residues. Here the CDR3 reads CASRPGQTNTEAFF. DNA of the CDR3: TGTGCCAGTAGACCGGGACAGACGAACACTGAAGCTTTCTTT. The whole variable domain, remainder taken from reference TRBV19 and TRBJ1-1, is DGGITQSPKYLFRKEGQNVTLSCEQNLNHDAMYWYRQDPGQGLRLIYYSQIVNDFQKGDIAEGYSVSREKKESFPLTVTSAQKNPTAFYLCASRPGQTNTEAFFGQGTRLTVV.

The rearrangement uses TRBV9 and TRBJ2-6; no definite D call. CDR3 length: 13 amino acids. V was clipped by 4 bases and J by 0 bases, with 2 bases between them. The germline V gene has CDR1 SGDLS and CDR2 YYNGEE. The CDR3 bases are TGTGCCAGCAGCCCCTCTGGGGCCAACGTCCTGACTTTC. It encodes CASSPSGANVLTF.

The chain joins TRBV11-2 to TRBJ1-2, with 9 bases lining up with TRBD1. This CDR3 is built from 14 residues. V gave up 5 bases and J gave up 8 bases; unmatched junction bases: 9. From germline, CDR1 is SGHAT and CDR2 FQNNGV. The CDR3, as DNA: TGTGCCAGCAGCGTATCCGGGACAGGGTACGGCTACACCTTC. Translating it yields CASSVSGTGYGYTF.

The chain links TRBV27 to TRBJ1-1, with a tentative D call TRBD1 (6 bases). From germline, CDR1 is MNHEY and CDR2 SMNVEV (reference sequence). This CDR3 spans 13 amino acids. V lost 6 bases and J lost 0, with 8 bases in between. Here the CDR3 DNA reads TGTGCCAGCAGAGGGGGGATGAACACTGAAGCTTTCTTT. It codes for CASRGGMNTEAFF.